A selection of T cell receptor beta chains follows, all from one sample in a study of shared clonotypes between healthy human individuals. Data came from immunoSEQ multiplex PCR; TCRdb stores just in-frame clones and leaves some out. The sample holds 2 million to 3 million clones; roughly 93% are singletons and the top ten take 0.36%. The sample comprised naive CD4+ T cells from PBMCs. These receptors all come from a man in his late teens or twenties in good health. Some clones in this sample may be carry-over from other donors' samples. Each CDR3 is given with its conserved first and last residue. D genes are given only for firm matches. Size values are once, few and many counts, or a class for expanded clones, and some rows have none.

d_call | j_call | v_call | clone_size | cdr3_nt | cdr3_aa
- | TRBJ1-4 | TRBV7-2 | - | TGTGCCAGCAGCTCCCAAGCAGGGGCAACTAATGAAAAACTGTTTTTT | CASSSQAGATNEKLFF
- | TRBJ2-7 | TRBV6-6 | few | TGTGCCAGCAGTTACCGGTACGAGCAGTACTTC | CASSYRYEQYF
- | TRBJ1-1 | TRBV5-5 | - | TGTGCCAGCAGCTTTATATCCCCGGGTCGATACACTGAAGCTTTCTTT | CASSFISPGRYTEAFF
TRBD1 | TRBJ1-5 | TRBV19 | - | TGTGCCAGTAGTCCCGGGGACAGGGGGCACAATCAGCCCCAGCATTTT | CASSPGDRGHNQPQHF
- | TRBJ2-7 | TRBV5-1 | once | TGCGCCAGCAGCGAAAGCTCCTACGAGCAGTACTTC | CASSESSYEQYF
- | TRBJ2-6 | TRBV28 | few | TGTGCCAGCAGCCGGGGCTCTGGGGCCAACGTCCTGACTTTC | CASSRGSGANVLTF
TRBD1 | TRBJ1-4 | TRBV28 | - | TGTGCCAGCAGAACAGGGGAGGTGGCTGGTGAAAAACTGTTTTTT | CASRTGEVAGEKLFF
TRBD1 | TRBJ1-1 | TRBV18 | - | TGTGCCAGCTCCCAGGGACAGGGGCTAGGAGGGAACACTGAAGCTTTCTTT | CASSQGQGLGGNTEAFF
- | TRBJ2-7 | TRBV4-1 | - | TGCGCCAGCAGCCAAGATATCGGATCCCGCTCCTACGAGCAGTACTTC | CASSQDIGSRSYEQYF
- | TRBJ1-3 | TRBV6-4 | - | TGTGCCAGCAGGGCAGGGTACGCTGGAAACACCATATATTTT | CASRAGYAGNTIYF
TRBD1 | TRBJ1-2 | TRBV6-6 | - | TGTGCCAGCAACGAGTACCAACAGGGGGAGGCTGGCTACACCTTC | CASNEYQQGEAGYTF
- | TRBJ2-4 | TRBV9 | - | TGTGCCAGCAGCGTAGGTGGGGCCAAAAACATTCAGTACTTC | CASSVGGAKNIQYF
- | TRBJ2-2 | TRBV7-3 | - | TGTGCCAGCAGCTTAGAAGGGGCGGGCGGGGAGCTGTTTTTT | CASSLEGAGGELFF
TRBD2 | TRBJ2-1 | TRBV7-2 | - | TGTGCCAGCAGTTCCCACGCTAGCGGGAGGGCAGGTGAGCAGTTCTTC | CASSSHASGRAGEQFF
- | TRBJ1-3 | TRBV18 | once | TGTGCCAGCTCACCAACCTTGGAAGACACCATATATTTT | CASSPTLEDTIYF
- | TRBJ2-1 | TRBV18 | - | TGTGCCAGCTCACTATTTAGGACGGGCGTTTCCTACAATGAGCAGTTCTTC | CASSLFRTGVSYNEQFF
TRBD2 | TRBJ2-4 | TRBV6-5 | - | TGTGCCAGCACCCCCGCCGGGAGGGACATTCAGTACTTC | CASTPAGRDIQYF
- | TRBJ1-1 | TRBV5-1 | - | TGCGCCAGCAGCGGGAGCAGGGCTAACACTGAAGCTTTCTTT | CASSGSRANTEAFF
- | TRBJ2-3 | TRBV28 | - | TGTGCCAGCAGTTTCTTCAGGACAGACACAGATACGCAGTATTTT | CASSFFRTDTDTQYF
- | TRBJ1-1 | TRBV5-1 | few | TGCGCCAGCAGCTTGGGGGACGGGAACACTGAAGCTTTCTTT | CASSLGDGNTEAFF
- | TRBJ1-1 | TRBV5-1 | - | TGCGCCAGCAGCCCTGGAGGGACGGCGAACACTGAAGCTTTCTTT | CASSPGGTANTEAFF
TRBD2 | TRBJ2-5 | TRBV30 | - | TGTGCCTGGGGTGCTGATATGGGACTAGCGGGAGCATCCGGAGAGACCCAGTACTTC | CAWGADMGLAGASGETQYF
- | TRBJ1-2 | TRBV19 | - | TGTGCCAGTAGTATAGGTGGGTCTAACTATGGCTACACCTTC | CASSIGGSNYGYTF
- | TRBJ1-5 | TRBV7-4 | - | TGTGCCAGCAGCTTGGGGACTCGGCATTTT | CASSLGTRHF
- | TRBJ2-1 | TRBV28 | - | TGTGCCAGCACCTCCCTCCTGGCCAGGGCAGGAAACAATGAGCAGTTCTTC | CASTSLLARAGNNEQFF
TRBD1 | TRBJ2-3 | TRBV2 | - | TGTGCCAGCAGCGACCCCCGGGACAGGGGCACAGATACGCAGTATTTT | CASSDPRDRGTDTQYF
- | TRBJ2-5 | TRBV5-1 | - | TGCGCCAGCAGGGACCGGGACCCCGCGAGAGAGACCCAGTACTTC | CASRDRDPARETQYF
- | TRBJ1-1 | TRBV27 | - | TGTGCCAGCAGTTTCCGGACCACCGGCTTGGGCACTGAAGCTTTCTTT | CASSFRTTGLGTEAFF
- | TRBJ2-1 | TRBV7-3 | once | TGTGCCAGCAGCCCGCGAAACTCCTACAATGAGCAGTTCTTC | CASSPRNSYNEQFF
TRBD1 | TRBJ2-7 | TRBV6-1 | once | TGTGCCAGCAGTATCCAGGGACAGGTTTCTGGCGAGCAGTACTTC | CASSIQGQVSGEQYF
- | TRBJ2-7 | TRBV11-2 | - | TGTGCCAGCAGCTCCCAGGGTAGCTCCTACGAGCAGTACTTC | CASSSQGSSYEQYF
TRBD2 | TRBJ2-5 | TRBV7-2 | - | TGTGCCAGCAGCCCGGGACTAGCGGGGGAAGAGACCCAGTACTTC | CASSPGLAGEETQYF